These 32 T cell receptor beta chains share one sample of origin, sequenced in a study of T cells after yellow fever vaccination. TCRdb re-called the 5' RACE reads with MiXCR, one entry per CDR3 protein. The sample lists about 220,000 distinct CDR3 sequences, more than 3% occurring once. This sample comprised CD4+ T cells sorted from PBMCs, obtained 10 days after the yellow fever booster vaccination. The source of these receptors is a man between 18 and 29 years old who received the YFV17D yellow fever vaccine.

This clonotype was observed a handful of times. The rearrangement links TRBV2 to TRBJ2-7, with D hard to call. The CDR3 is 14 amino acids. The V gene lost 2 bases and the J gene lost 3 bases, with 11 bases spanning the gap. Germline CDR1 reads SNHLY; CDR2 reads FYNNEI. For the CDR3, the DNA is TGTGCCAGCAGTGAATTTGGAAACCGCTACGAGCAGTACGTC. This encodes CASSEFGNRYEQYV.

The chain joins TRBV7-7 to TRBJ2-7, with D perhaps given as TRBD1 or TRBD2 (5 bases each). Germline CDR1 SSHAT, CDR2 FNYEAQ (reference sequence). V lost 7 bases and J 3 bases, leaving 16 bases between the germline ends. This CDR3 has 14 residues. CDR3 DNA: TGTGCCAGCACCCCGGTGGAGGACAACTACGAGCAGTACTTC. It specifies CASTPVEDNYEQYF. The full variable domain, in which reference TRBV7-7 and TRBJ2-7 provide the parts outside the CDR3, is GAGVSQSPRYKVTKRGQDVTLRCDPISSHATLYWYQQALGQGPEFLTYFNYEAQPDKSGLPSDRFSAERPEGSISTLTIQRTEQRDSAMYRCASTPVEDNYEQYFGPGTRLTVT.

This clonotype came up many times. The V and J genes are TRBV7-9 and TRBJ1-4; 11 bases line up with TRBD1. V shed 5 bases, J shed 8 bases, and the junction held 10 bases outside the gene matches. CDR1 is SEHNR, CDR2 FQNEAQ, per germline (reference sequence). There are 16 residues in the CDR3. CDR3 nucleotides: TGTGCCAGCAGCCTGAGGACAGGGGGCATTGGCGAAAAACTGTTTTTT. Its protein product is CASSLRTGGIGEKLFF.

The table lists this clonotype with a few counts. V gene TRBV7-9 combines with J gene TRBJ1-1; no clear D gene. The V end lost 6 bases, the J end lost 4 bases, and 15 bases lay between the germline ends. There are 14 residues in the CDR3. Germline V gives CDR1 SEHNR, CDR2 FQNEAQ (reference sequence). This CDR3 is CASSPQGLSTEAFF. DNA of the CDR3: TGTGCCAGCAGTCCCCAAGGGTTAAGCACTGAAGCTTTCTTT.

In this sample, this clonotype turned up a few times. The chain combines TRBV7-2 with TRBJ2-3; D unresolved. The CDR3 loop spans 16 amino acids. V was trimmed by 2 bases and J by 0 bases, leaving 12 bases between them. Germline CDR1 is SGHTA and CDR2 is FQGNSA. The CDR3 loop is CASSLSRAVSTDTQYF. The CDR3 DNA is TGTGCCAGCAGCTTAAGTCGGGCAGTAAGCACAGATACGCAGTATTTT.

This clonotype was recorded at least ten times. The chain couples TRBV7-2 to TRBJ1-2, with D perhaps TRBD1 (6 bases). Per germline, CDR1 SGHTA and CDR2 FQGNSA. This CDR3 comprises 14 residues. V was clipped by 0 bases and J by 8 bases, with 13 bases between them. This chain's CDR3 is CASSLARGRGGYTF. In nucleotides, the CDR3 is TGTGCCAGCAGCTTAGCGCGGGGGCGGGGAGGCTACACCTTC.

The chain couples TRBV7-2 to TRBJ2-5; D perhaps matches TRBD2 (5 bases). In germline, CDR1 is SGHTA, CDR2 FQGNSA. Trimming took off 4 bases at V and 5 bases at J, with 14 bases between the two ends. The CDR3 has 14 residues. The CDR3 region has the DNA TGTGCCAGCAGCTACCGGACCCCGGGGGAGACCCAGTACTTC. Protein product: CASSYRTPGETQYF.

This clonotype appeared a few times. The rearrangement uses TRBV19 and TRBJ1-1; the D gene is possibly TRBD1 (5 bases). With 2 bases removed from V and 0 bases from J, the gap between germline ends came to 19 bases. CDR1 is LNHDA and CDR2 is SQIVND in the germline V gene (reference sequence). The CDR3 covers 18 residues. Here the CDR3 DNA reads TGTGCCAGTAGTATATTCGCGGGACGACGGTCGGTGAACACTGAAGCTTTCTTT. As protein: CASSIFAGRRSVNTEAFF.

The V and J genes are TRBV10-3 and TRBJ1-5; D remains unclear. The V gene's germline CDR1 is ENHRY and CDR2 SYGVKD. CDR3 length: 15 amino acids. Trimming shortened V by 0 bases and J by 5 bases, and 11 bases separated the two germline ends. The CDR3 is CAISESWIRDQPQHF. The CDR3 DNA sequence: TGTGCCATCAGTGAGTCATGGATTCGGGATCAGCCCCAGCATTTT.

J is TRBJ1-2 and V is TRBV6-5, with D maybe TRBD1 (5 bases). Germline V gives CDR1 MNHEY, CDR2 SVGAGI. This CDR3 region has 17 residues. Trimming stripped 6 bases from V and 5 bases from J, with 25 bases between. CDR3 region: CASRNPTLGTGNYGYTF. The CDR3 coding sequence is TGTGCCAGCAGAAATCCAACCCTCGGGACGGGAAATTATGGCTACACCTTC.

The chain combines TRBV6-2 or TRBV6-3 with TRBJ2-3, with TRBD2 identical over 14 bases. CDR1 and CDR2 from the germline V gene are MNHEY and SVGEGT. The CDR3 is made up of 22 amino acids. Trimming removed 3 bases from V and 5 bases from J; junction bases left unmatched: 22. CDR3 protein: CASSYPSSYSRLAGGRQDTQYF. The CDR3 nucleotides read TGTGCCAGCAGTTATCCATCCTCTTACTCAAGACTAGCGGGGGGGCGTCAAGATACGCAGTATTTT.

V usage is TRBV5-1 and J usage is TRBJ2-5; possibly TRBD1 for D (5 bases). Germline V lookup: CDR1 SGHRS, CDR2 YFSETQ. Trimming pared 5 bases from V and 6 bases from J, leaving 20 bases between. The CDR3 totals 15 residues. For the CDR3, the DNA is TGCGCCAGCAGTTGGGATGTCAGGGAATGGAAGACCCAGTACTTC. Translation: CASSWDVREWKTQYF.

This clonotype was observed a few times. The V gene is TRBV5-1, the J gene TRBJ2-5, with D tentatively TRBD1 (6 bases). The CDR3 contains 14 residues. Trimming shortened V by 0 bases and J by 6 bases, and 12 bases separated the two germline ends. Per germline, CDR1 SGHRS and CDR2 YFSETQ. The CDR3 nucleotides are TGCGCCAGCAGCTTGGATGACAGGACGAAGACCCAGTACTTC. This codes for CASSLDDRTKTQYF.

This clonotype was counted at least ten times. V and J are TRBV7-2 and TRBJ2-3; D call uncertain. This CDR3 has 12 residues. From germline, CDR1 is SGHTA and CDR2 FQGNSA. Deletions cut 4 bases from V and 6 bases from J, with 8 bases between. CDR3: CASSSTVDTQYF. CDR3 in DNA: TGTGCCAGCAGCTCCACCGTGGATACGCAGTATTTT.

There are many counts of this clonotype. The V gene is TRBV4-1, the J gene TRBJ2-5, with 10 bases lining up with TRBD2. The ends lost 3 bases at V and 5 bases at J; junction bases unmatched: 6. The CDR3 extends over 15 amino acids. Germline values: CDR1 MGHRA, CDR2 YSYEKL. This CDR3 reads CASSHLAGVGETQYF. The CDR3 region has the DNA TGCGCCAGCAGCCATCTAGCGGGGGTTGGGGAGACCCAGTACTTC.

This clonotype was detected a few times. The rearrangement uses TRBV4-1 and TRBJ2-3; tentatively, D is TRBD2 (7 bases). The length of the CDR3 is 15 residues. Trimming pared 5 bases from V and 6 bases from J, leaving 18 bases between. CDR1 MGHRA and CDR2 YSYEKL come from the germline V gene. In DNA form, the CDR3 reads TGCGCCAGCAGCTCCTTGGGGGGGCTACTGGATACGCAGTATTTT. It translates to CASSSLGGLLDTQYF.

This clonotype was seen at least ten times. The genes are TRBV7-6 and TRBJ2-7, with no clear D. Germline values: CDR1 SGHVS, CDR2 FNYEAQ. Trimming removed 4 bases from V and 5 bases from J, with 12 bases in between. The CDR3 has 13 amino acids. DNA for the CDR3: TGTGCCAGCAGCTCCTACCGCGTGAACGAGCAGTACTTC. This translates into CASSSYRVNEQYF.

This clonotype was picked up many times. The J gene is TRBJ1-1, the V gene TRBV7-2; no firm D call. Germline V gene data show CDR1 as SGHTA and CDR2 as FQGNSA. The CDR3 contains 14 residues. Trimming took 0 bases from V and 5 from J, leaving 10 bases between them. For the CDR3, the DNA is TGTGCCAGCAGCTTAGCGATGGGAGGGACTGAAGCTTTCTTT. Its protein product is CASSLAMGGTEAFF. Filled out from reference TRBV7-2 and TRBJ1-1, the complete variable domain reads GAGVSQSPSNKVTEKGKDVELRCDPISGHTALYWYRQSLGQGLEFLIYFQGNSAPDKSGLPSDRFSAERTGGSVSTLTIQRTQQEDSAVYLCASSLAMGGTEAFFGQGTRLTVV.

The CDR3 nucleotides are TGCGCCAGCAGCTTGAATGGCAGGGGGTACGAGCAGTACTTC. It translates to CASSLNGRGYEQYF. The chain employs TRBV5-1 and TRBJ2-7; TRBD1 agrees at 7 bases. The V gene end was trimmed by 1 base and the J gene end by 4 bases; junction bases not matched to a gene: 5. The germline V gene has CDR1 SGHRS and CDR2 YFSETQ. The CDR3 is 14 residues long.

This clonotype was counted only a few times. The rearrangement links TRBV5-6 to TRBJ2-7; D unresolved. Germline CDR1 reads SGHDT; CDR2 reads YYEEEE. This CDR3 is built from 12 residues. V shed 0 bases and J shed 2 bases, with 3 bases lying between them. CDR3 nucleotide sequence: TGTGCCAGCAGCTTGGCGCCCTACGAGCAGTACGTC. Protein: CASSLAPYEQYV.

This clonotype was recorded a few times. The CDR3 DNA is TGTGCCAGCAGTGAAGCGGCCGGGGAGCTGTTTTTT. It codes for CASSEAAGELFF. The V call is TRBV2, the J call TRBJ2-2; D is unclear. V was pared by 0 bases and J by 6 bases, with 2 bases between. There are 12 residues in the CDR3. CDR1 and CDR2 from the germline V gene are SNHLY and FYNNEI. Supplemented by reference TRBV2 and TRBJ2-2, the full variable domain reads EPEVTQTPSHQVTQMGQEVILRCVPISNHLYFYWYRQILGQKVEFLVSFYNNEISEKSEIFDDQFSVERPDGSNFTLKIRSTKLEDSAMYFCASSEAAGELFFGEGSRLTVL.

This clonotype has just a few counts. The chain recombines TRBV7-2 with TRBJ1-5; D not certain. This CDR3 has 13 amino acids. Germline lookup yields CDR1 SGHTA and CDR2 FQGNSA. Trimming left V 1 base short and J 9 bases short, with 10 bases between. The CDR3 bases are TGTGCCAGCAGCTTAGGGGTATTTCGGCCCCAGCATTTT. As protein: CASSLGVFRPQHF.

This clonotype has ten or more counts. One end of the junction fails to match germline, which may point to a read error. The chain carries TRBV7-2 and TRBJ2-3; 9 bases are shared with TRBD2. CDR3 length equals 14 residues. Germline-derived CDR1 and CDR2 are SGHTA and FQGNSA. CDR3 amino acids: CASSLEAAGGPAHF. CDR3 nucleotide sequence: TGTGCCAGCAGCTTAGAGGCAGCGGGGGGCCCGGCTCATTTT.

This clonotype has a count of ten or more. The genes are TRBV10-3 and TRBJ2-3, with a possible D match to TRBD2 (6 bases). Germline V gives CDR1 ENHRY, CDR2 SYGVKD. Trimming stripped 6 bases from V and 2 bases from J, with 15 bases between. There are 15 residues in the CDR3. CDR3 amino acids: CAIRTGTQITDTQYF. The CDR3 nucleotides are TGTGCCATCAGGACCGGGACTCAGATCACAGATACGCAGTATTTT.

This clonotype was picked up many times. This sequence joins TRBV28 and TRBJ2-6, with 7 positions matching TRBD1. The germline V gene has CDR1 MDHEN and CDR2 SYDVKM. This CDR3 comprises 14 residues. J was trimmed by 2 bases and V by 8 bases; bases with no gene match: 3. The CDR3 region is CASRDRAGANVLTF. The DNA of the CDR3 is TGTGCCAGCCGCGACAGGGCTGGGGCCAACGTCCTGACTTTC.

This clonotype has a handful of counts. The rearrangement joins TRBV5-4 to TRBJ2-1; the match to TRBD2 covers 8 bases. V was clipped by 6 bases and J by 4 bases; unmatched bases: 9. The CDR3 is 15 residues long. The germline gives CDR1 SGHNT, CDR2 YYREEE (reference sequence). The CDR3 DNA sequence: TGTGCCAGCACCCCAGAGGGCGGGGGGTACAATGAGCAGTTCTTC. Residues: CASTPEGGGYNEQFF.

This chain joins TRBV4-3 and TRBJ2-5, with 10 positions matching TRBD2. CDR3 length: 15 amino acids. J gave up 2 bases and V 4 bases, and 4 bases lay outside the gene matches. Germline values: CDR1 LGHNA, CDR2 YSLEER. This chain's CDR3 is CASSLSTSGQETQYF. DNA for the CDR3: TGCGCCAGCAGCCTGTCGACTAGCGGGCAAGAGACCCAGTACTTC.

This clonotype was observed a few times. The gene calls are TRBV20-1 and TRBJ2-7, with D hard to call. The CDR3 loop spans 14 amino acids. CDR1 is DFQATT and CDR2 is SNEGSKA in the germline V gene (reference sequence). V lost 3 bases and J 0 bases, leaving 12 bases between the germline ends. The CDR3 nucleotides read TGCAGTGCTAGGTACGACAAGGGCTCCTACGAGCAGTACGTC. As protein: CSARYDKGSYEQYV.

This clonotype has ten or more counts. The V and J genes are TRBV12-3 or TRBV12-4 and TRBJ2-2, with 7 bases that match TRBD1. V lost 10 bases, J lost 2 bases, and 10 bases stayed unmatched. This CDR3 spans 15 amino acids. The CDR3 DNA follows: TGTGCCACAGCCCCGGGGACAGCCAACACCGGGGAGCTGTTTTTT. Protein: CATAPGTANTGELFF.

This clonotype was counted many times. In DNA, the CDR3 is TGTGCCAGCAGTTACTCGCCCCGTTGGTCCTACGAGCAGTACTTC. Its protein product is CASSYSPRWSYEQYF. This chain links TRBV6-5 with TRBJ2-7; D not certain. CDR3 size: 15 residues. Germline CDR1 MNHEY, CDR2 SVGAGI. Trimming cost V 0 bases and J 1 base, with 10 bases left between them.

J is TRBJ2-1 and V is TRBV6-2 or TRBV6-3, with 8 bases that match TRBD2. V gave up 3 bases and J gave up 2 bases; unmatched junction bases: 15. The CDR3 sequence is 19 residues long. The germline CDR1 and CDR2 sequences are MNHEY and SVGEGT. CDR3 sequence (DNA): TGTGCCAGCAGTTATCTCCCGATATATAGCGGGGAAGCCTACAATGAGCAGTTCTTC. Residues: CASSYLPIYSGEAYNEQFF.

This clonotype was counted between two and nine times. This rearrangement joins TRBV7-2 to TRBJ1-3; no clear D. The CDR3 runs to 14 residues. The V gene's germline CDR1 is SGHTA and CDR2 FQGNSA. The ends were cut back, 7 bases at V and 0 bases at J, with 10 bases in the middle. CDR3 DNA: TGTGCCAGCAAAGGACGGTCCTCTGGAAACACCATATATTTT. It encodes CASKGRSSGNTIYF.